This T cell receptor beta chain emerged from a study of blood T cells in healthy people across ages. Germline V gene data show CDR1 as SGDLS and CDR2 as YYNGEE. The CDR3 runs 15 residues. PCR was performed a second time for about 7 to 12 cycles using a sample-barcoded 5' primer and a J-beta primer mix. TCRdb re-called the 5' RACE reads through MiXCR, storing one row per CDR3 protein. The sample records just over 800,000 distinct CDR3 sequences, approximately 65% being singletons. Worth noting for this clonotype: The junction does not match germline at one end; this may be a read error.

The genes are TRBV9 and TRBJ2-3; the D gene is possibly TRBD1 (5 bases). This clonotype was obtained from a man younger than 45 in good health. Sequences were obtained from blood. This CDR3 is CASSPKGSSTDTQYF. The CDR3, as DNA: TGCGCCAGCAGCCCTAAGGGGTCTAGCACAGATACGCAGTATTTT.